A single TCR beta chain is shown here with its context. This clone was detected only a few times. Which antigen it targets is not known. Per-base qualities were not stored, and no clone one base away is much larger. A distance of 10 bases separates the germline ends of V and J, which lose 4 bases and 4 bases respectively. The CDR3 starts with the cysteine, ends with the phenylalanine, and has 13 residues. Only CDR3 DNA is held: 39 bases, read in frame from base 1. CDR1 and CDR2 (SGHDN, FVKESK) derive from the germline V gene. The Qiagen DNeasy kit was used to extract genomic DNA both from unsorted PBMCs and from the negatively selected CD4+ and CD8+ fractions. Amplification of TCR beta CDR3 regions was done by immunoSEQ multiplex PCR with primers that anneal to V and J segments. A synthetic immune receptor repertoire was used to minimize amplification bias, and any residual bias was removed computationally once sequencing was done. Turning to the authors' computational methods: Custom Python scripts were used to quantify repertoire diversity as the Shannon entropy index. Unsorted, CD4+ and CD8+ repertoires were analyzed separately, except in combined analyses where CD4+ and CD8+ sequences were merged in silico. Clonal expansion was defined as a frequency increase of at least 2-fold after treatment compared with C1D1, and clones undetected at baseline were assigned a pseudocount of 0.5. Clones with 0 or 1 copy at C1D1 were defined as singleton clones, while clones with 2 or more copies were defined as non-singleton clones. Clones expanded in unsorted samples were annotated as CD4+, CD8+ or unknown by matching protein sequences in sorted samples from the same patient. Wilcoxon tests on paired samples were used to test changes in diversity from C1D1 to C4D1. TCRdb obtained this table from immuneACCESS and retained in-frame rearrangements with V and J assigned. These tables miss some clones; where compared with another copy, unresolved V genes account for less than half of the shortfall, and the remainder is unexplained. V, J and clone size are those of that table, while D and trimming were read from the DNA. Within this sample are roughly 90,000 clones, with about 83% of them counted one time only. 15% to 20% of the sample is held by the ten biggest clonotypes.

The sample belongs to a study of PD-1 blockade in classical Hodgkin lymphoma (dated by TCRdb to the early 2020s). Study-wide context: Nivolumab dosing was 3 mg/kg intravenously every 2 weeks, continuing until either disease progression or unacceptable toxicity. To define a peripheral blood immune signature of response to PD-1 blockade in classical Hodgkin lymphoma, the study combined TCR beta sequencing with CyTOF. The paper as a whole reports these results and caveats: Trial patients with a complete response had baseline diversity similar to that of newly diagnosed patients, while partial responders and progressors had significantly lower diversity. The study was limited to a single clinical trial cohort, and causes of repertoire differences, possibly disease activity or prior therapy, remained undefined. Diversity was lower in patients who began nivolumab less than 1 year after ASCT, so these patients were left out of later analyses to avoid confounding by immune reconstitution. CD4+ but not CD8+ TCR diversity rose significantly by C4D1 (p=0.0027 vs p=0.16), most apparent in complete responders (p=0.02). Baseline TCR diversity was reported to be lower in newly diagnosed patients than in healthy donors, and even lower in relapsed/refractory patients.

Read against the paper, the sample's time point label means: cycle 4 day 1 (C4D1), after six to seven weeks of nivolumab. Every trial patient had relapsed after autologous stem cell transplantation, and cohorts A, B and C differed in prior brentuximab vedotin exposure. The trial cohort comprised some 60 patients with relapsed/refractory classical Hodgkin lymphoma whose best overall responses were complete response, partial response or progressive disease. In the multi-cohort phase II CheckMate 205 trial, trial patients received single-agent nivolumab. An independent review committee assessed best overall response using the 2007 International Working Group response criteria. Trial PBMCs were collected just before the start of nivolumab (C1D1) and during therapy at cycle 2 day 1 and cycle 4 day 1. Peripheral blood was collected in 8 mL Vacutainer Cell Preparation Tubes, from which PBMCs were isolated by centrifugation and then cryopreserved.

The sequence was collected from a human donor with classical Hodgkin lymphoma. The sequencing here drew on peripheral blood mononuclear cells (PBMCs), taken before the fourth cycle of nivolumab. The chain couples TRBV14 to TRBJ1-1; a tentative D match to TRBD1 spans 5 bases. The CDR3 protein sequence reads: CASSLQGVTEAFF. The nucleotide sequence is TGTGCCAGCAGCCTTCAGGGTGTCACTGAAGCTTTCTTT.